This is a list of T cell receptor beta chains from one sample in a study of blood T cell repertoires in COVID-19. Using immunoSEQ multiplex PCR, the repertoire was profiled, and TCRdb retains in-frame clones only, with some absent. The table has fewer than 250,000 clones, 80% to 90% seen once. Sequencing was carried out using PBMCs or T cells enriched from blood (not recorded which). These receptors all come from a woman aged 25 to 39 who had been exposed to COVID-19. Both conserved end residues are part of each CDR3. A D gene is named only where the DNA matches it firmly. Only part of the rows carry a size: once, few, many, or a class if the clone is expanded.

v_call: TRBV11-2; d_call: NA; clone_size: once; j_call: TRBJ2-3; cdr3_aa: CASSLQNTDTQYF; cdr3_nt: TGTGCCAGCAGCTTACAGAACACAGATACGCAGTATTTT
v_call: TRBV9; d_call: TRBD2; clone_size: NA; j_call: TRBJ2-2; cdr3_aa: CASSVGLAGGTDPTGELFF; cdr3_nt: TGTGCCAGCAGCGTAGGGCTAGCGGGAGGCACGGACCCCACCGGGGAGCTGTTTTTT
v_call: TRBV5-1; d_call: NA; clone_size: NA; j_call: TRBJ2-1; cdr3_aa: CASSSGESSYNEQFF; cdr3_nt: TGCGCCAGCAGCTCCGGGGAAAGCTCCTACAATGAGCAGTTCTTC
v_call: TRBV2; d_call: NA; clone_size: NA; j_call: TRBJ2-1; cdr3_aa: CASISGDGDNEQFF; cdr3_nt: TGTGCCAGCATCTCGGGAGACGGAGACAATGAGCAGTTCTTC
v_call: TRBV2; d_call: TRBD2; clone_size: NA; j_call: TRBJ2-1; cdr3_aa: CASKLLAGEGNEQFF; cdr3_nt: TGTGCCAGCAAACTCCTAGCGGGAGAAGGGAATGAGCAGTTCTTC
v_call: TRBV29-1; d_call: TRBD1; clone_size: NA; j_call: TRBJ1-1; cdr3_aa: CSVWTGRVDTEAFF; cdr3_nt: TGCAGCGTCTGGACAGGGCGGGTGGACACTGAAGCTTTCTTT
v_call: TRBV29-1; d_call: NA; clone_size: few; j_call: TRBJ2-1; cdr3_aa: CSVVVGSGAYNEQFF; cdr3_nt: TGCAGCGTTGTGGTAGGGAGCGGTGCCTACAATGAGCAGTTCTTC
v_call: TRBV20-1; d_call: NA; clone_size: NA; j_call: TRBJ2-6; cdr3_aa: CSASTRFSSGANVLTF; cdr3_nt: TGCAGTGCTAGTACCAGGTTTTCCTCTGGGGCCAACGTCCTGACTTTC
v_call: TRBV5-4; d_call: TRBD2; clone_size: NA; j_call: TRBJ2-2; cdr3_aa: CASSPPSGRETGELFF; cdr3_nt: TGTGCCAGCAGCCCTCCTAGCGGGAGAGAGACCGGGGAGCTGTTTTTT
v_call: TRBV6-1; d_call: TRBD2; clone_size: NA; j_call: TRBJ2-1; cdr3_aa: CASSEYPLAARNEQFF; cdr3_nt: TGTGCCAGCAGTGAATATCCCCTAGCGGCGAGGAATGAGCAGTTCTTC
v_call: TRBV5-1; d_call: NA; clone_size: NA; j_call: TRBJ1-1; cdr3_aa: CASSGGDLNTEAFF; cdr3_nt: TGCGCCAGCAGCGGGGGGGATCTCAACACTGAAGCTTTCTTT
v_call: TRBV5-6; d_call: TRBD1; clone_size: NA; j_call: TRBJ1-4; cdr3_aa: CASSFLTGPSEKLFF; cdr3_nt: TGTGCCAGCAGCTTTCTGACAGGGCCAAGCGAAAAACTGTTTTTT
v_call: TRBV5-1; d_call: TRBD1; clone_size: NA; j_call: TRBJ2-6; cdr3_aa: CASSFYGQGARGANVLTF; cdr3_nt: TGCGCCAGCAGCTTCTACGGACAGGGGGCGCGGGGGGCCAACGTCCTGACTTTC
v_call: TRBV2; d_call: NA; clone_size: once; j_call: TRBJ1-4; cdr3_aa: CASSEVTWLNEKLFF; cdr3_nt: TGTGCCAGCAGTGAAGTGACATGGCTCAATGAAAAACTGTTTTTT
v_call: TRBV2; d_call: NA; clone_size: NA; j_call: TRBJ1-1; cdr3_aa: CASSEISLEAFF; cdr3_nt: TGTGCCAGCAGTGAGATCTCACTGGAAGCTTTCTTT
v_call: TRBV13; d_call: TRBD1; clone_size: NA; j_call: TRBJ2-1; cdr3_aa: CASTLFKGAWEYNEQREYNEQFF; cdr3_nt: TGTGCCAGCACCCTATTTAAGGGGGCTTGGGAGTACAATGAGCAGAGGGAGTACAATGAGCAGTTCTTC
v_call: TRBV6-1; d_call: NA; clone_size: once; j_call: TRBJ2-7; cdr3_aa: CASSETGLLSYEQYF; cdr3_nt: TGTGCCAGCAGTGAAACGGGACTCCTCTCCTACGAGCAGTACTTC
v_call: TRBV30; d_call: TRBD1; clone_size: NA; j_call: TRBJ1-2; cdr3_aa: CAWRGDRGVYGYTF; cdr3_nt: TGTGCCTGGAGAGGAGACAGGGGAGTCTATGGCTACACCTTC
v_call: TRBV9; d_call: TRBD2; clone_size: NA; j_call: TRBJ2-5; cdr3_aa: CASSVELAGMETQYF; cdr3_nt: TGTGCCAGCAGCGTAGAGTTAGCGGGCATGGAGACCCAGTACTTC
v_call: TRBV19; d_call: TRBD1; clone_size: once; j_call: TRBJ1-2; cdr3_aa: CATLGAGGASYGYTF; cdr3_nt: TGTGCCACCCTTGGAGCAGGGGGCGCGTCTTATGGCTACACCTTC
v_call: TRBV24-1; d_call: NA; clone_size: NA; j_call: TRBJ2-1; cdr3_aa: CATSDRLGSGGRNEQFF; cdr3_nt: TGTGCCACCAGTGATAGGCTGGGGTCAGGAGGGAGGAATGAGCAGTTCTTC
v_call: TRBV9; d_call: TRBD2; clone_size: NA; j_call: TRBJ2-3; cdr3_aa: CASSPQAGGGADTQYF; cdr3_nt: TGTGCCAGCAGCCCACAAGCGGGAGGGGGTGCAGATACGCAGTATTTT
v_call: TRBV19; d_call: TRBD1; clone_size: once; j_call: TRBJ2-2; cdr3_aa: CASSSGTGPNTGELFF; cdr3_nt: TGTGCCAGTAGTTCGGGGACAGGACCCAACACCGGGGAGCTGTTTTTT
v_call: TRBV4-2; d_call: NA; clone_size: NA; j_call: TRBJ1-2; cdr3_aa: CASSQDVAGDWYGYTF; cdr3_nt: TGTGCCAGCAGCCAAGATGTCGCAGGGGATTGGTATGGCTACACCTTC
v_call: TRBV7-8; d_call: NA; clone_size: NA; j_call: TRBJ1-2; cdr3_aa: CASSLGYRDYGYTF; cdr3_nt: TGTGCCAGCAGCTTAGGATACAGAGACTATGGCTACACCTTC
v_call: TRBV30; d_call: NA; clone_size: once; j_call: TRBJ2-7; cdr3_aa: CAGKSGTYEQYF; cdr3_nt: TGTGCCGGGAAATCCGGGACCTACGAGCAGTACTTC
v_call: TRBV29-1; d_call: TRBD1; clone_size: NA; j_call: TRBJ1-2; cdr3_aa: CSVDPGQGVGGYTF; cdr3_nt: TGCAGCGTTGACCCGGGACAGGGGGTAGGTGGCTACACCTTC
v_call: TRBV28; d_call: NA; clone_size: NA; j_call: TRBJ1-5; cdr3_aa: CPPRGAPSLSNQPQHF; cdr3_nt: TGTCCCCCTCGGGGTGCACCGTCTCTTAGCAATCAGCCCCAGCATTTT
v_call: TRBV4-1; d_call: NA; clone_size: few; j_call: TRBJ1-2; cdr3_aa: CASSQAPSGQLFYYGYTF; cdr3_nt: TGCGCCAGCAGCCAAGCACCCTCCGGACAGCTCTTTTACTATGGCTACACCTTC
v_call: TRBV2; d_call: NA; clone_size: NA; j_call: TRBJ1-1; cdr3_aa: CASSELGGENTEAFF; cdr3_nt: TGTGCCAGCAGTGAACTTGGAGGGGAGAACACTGAAGCTTTCTTT
v_call: TRBV5-6; d_call: TRBD1; clone_size: NA; j_call: TRBJ1-2; cdr3_aa: CASSLADRAYGYTF; cdr3_nt: TGTGCCAGCAGCTTGGCCGACAGGGCCTATGGCTACACCTTC
v_call: TRBV4-1; d_call: NA; clone_size: NA; j_call: TRBJ2-2; cdr3_aa: CASSQEGQGSTGELFF; cdr3_nt: TGCGCCAGCAGCCAAGAGGGTCAGGGGTCCACCGGGGAGCTGTTTTTT
v_call: TRBV6-1; d_call: TRBD2; clone_size: NA; j_call: TRBJ2-4; cdr3_aa: CASNELASGRSTKNIQYF; cdr3_nt: TGTGCCAGCAATGAACTAGCTAGCGGGAGGTCGACCAAAAACATTCAGTACTTC
v_call: TRBV28; d_call: NA; clone_size: NA; j_call: TRBJ1-2; cdr3_aa: CASSLEVSRGYTF; cdr3_nt: TGTGCCAGCAGTCTTGAGGTTTCGAGAGGCTACACCTTC
v_call: TRBV30; d_call: NA; clone_size: NA; j_call: TRBJ2-3; cdr3_aa: CAWSALGPRATDTQYF; cdr3_nt: TGTGCCTGGAGCGCCTTGGGGCCCCGGGCGACAGATACGCAGTATTTT
v_call: TRBV5-4; d_call: NA; clone_size: NA; j_call: TRBJ2-1; cdr3_aa: CASSLAGGTRYNEQFF; cdr3_nt: TGTGCCAGCAGCTTGGCCGGCGGGACCCGTTACAATGAGCAGTTCTTC
v_call: TRBV2; d_call: NA; clone_size: NA; j_call: TRBJ1-2; cdr3_aa: CASSEALRRIGGDGYTF; cdr3_nt: TGTGCCAGCAGTGAAGCGCTTCGCCGGATCGGAGGGGATGGCTACACCTTC